This passage covers 12 T cell receptor beta chains from one sample sequenced in a study of blood T cells in healthy people across ages (dated by TCRdb to the mid-2010s). Receptor libraries were prepared by 5' RACE. Sequencing instrument: Illumina HiSeq 2500. A second PCR of roughly 7 to 11 cycles was performed with a sample-barcoded 5' primer and a J-beta primer mix. The raw public reads went through TCRdb reprocessing: fastp at Q25, MiXCR clone calling, in-frame beta chains kept. Rows with one shared CDR3 protein collapse into an entry with the most common genes and DNA. The sample includes 730,000 or so distinct CDR3 sequences, with around 46% observed a single time. The ten top clones hold 20% to 25% of the sample. The specimen was blood. These receptors came from a woman aged 55-70 years in good health.

This clonotype was recorded many times. The J gene is TRBJ1-2, the V gene TRBV10-3, with 12 bases fitting TRBD1. V lost 6 bases and J lost 3; bases outside the gene matches: 5. CDR1 is ENHRY and CDR2 is SYGVKD in the germline V gene. The CDR3 runs to 15 residues. CDR3 DNA sequence: TGTGCCATCAGGATCGGGACAGGGGGCGACTATGGCTACACCTTC. Its protein is CAIRIGTGGDYGYTF.

This clonotype showed up just a few times. The V and J genes are TRBV28 and TRBJ2-5; D remains unclear. Germline V gene lookup returns CDR1 MDHEN and CDR2 SYDVKM. Trimming left V 6 bases short and J 3 bases short, with 14 bases between. The CDR3 extends over 14 amino acids. The CDR3 nucleotides read TGTGCCAGCAGCTCTGGGTCCGCTGAAGAGACCCAGTACTTC. This codes for CASSSGSAEETQYF.

The gene calls are TRBV10-3 and TRBJ2-1; D ambiguous. Germline CDR1 is ENHRY and CDR2 is SYGVKD. The CDR3 extends over 16 amino acids. V was pared by 0 bases and J by 1 base, with 10 bases between. CDR3 sequence (DNA): TGTGCCATCAGTGAGTCGGGTACAGCTTCCTACAATGAGCAGTTCTTC. Its translation is CAISESGTASYNEQFF.

This clonotype was seen repeatedly, ten times or more. The chain joins TRBV5-1 to TRBJ2-1, with D possibly TRBD2 on 5 matching bases. The CDR3 runs to 15 residues. The germline CDR1 and CDR2 sequences are SGHRS and YFSETQ. V lost 1 base and J 6 bases, leaving 14 bases between the germline ends. CDR3 protein: CASSLIGGGSNEQFF. In DNA, the CDR3 is TGCGCCAGCAGCTTGATAGGTGGCGGGTCCAATGAGCAGTTCTTC.

This chain links TRBV6-5 with TRBJ1-4, with TRBD1 matching over 9 bases. Germline CDR1 MNHEY, CDR2 SVGAGI. This CDR3 is built from 15 residues. The junction had 3 bases not matched to a gene; V was cut back by 2 bases and J by 5 bases. The CDR3 sequence is CASSYGTGPNEKLFF. CDR3 sequence (DNA): TGTGCCAGCAGTTACGGGACAGGGCCGAATGAAAAACTGTTTTTT.

The count of this clonotype is one. The V and J genes are TRBV9 and TRBJ2-7, with TRBD2 identical over 8 bases. V shed 4 bases, J shed 7 bases, and the junction held 22 bases outside the gene matches. Per germline, CDR1 SGDLS and CDR2 YYNGEE. This CDR3 has 18 residues. In nucleotides, the CDR3 is TGTGCCAGCAGCCCCCGACCGAGGAGCGGGGGCTCCTACAATGAGCAGTACTTC. It encodes CASSPRPRSGGSYNEQYF.

The sample holds many counts of this clonotype. This chain uses TRBV20-1 with TRBJ2-7; D is unclear. Germline V gene sequence: CDR1 DFQATT, CDR2 SNEGSKA (reference sequence). The length of the CDR3 is 10 residues. Between the trimmed V and J ends, which lost 5 bases and 6 bases, there was a span of 8 bases. As DNA, the CDR3 is TGCAGTGCTGTACTCGGCGAGCAGTACTTC. Translation gives CSAVLGEQYF.

The chain recombines TRBV3-1 with TRBJ2-4; 10 positions match TRBD2. TRBJ2-7 explains the end of the DNA better; the J call may be wrong. This CDR3 spans 21 amino acids. The germline gives CDR1 LGHDT, CDR2 YNNKEL (reference sequence). CDR3 nucleotide sequence: TGTGCCAGCAGCCAAGCATCATTTCCGGGACTAGCGCGACCTAGTACCTACGAGCAGTACTTC. Protein product: CASSQASFPGLARPSTYEQYF.

This clonotype came up a few times. The chain uses TRBV7-2 and TRBJ2-1; TRBD2 agrees at 13 bases. The V gene's germline CDR1 is SGHTA and CDR2 FQGNSA. The V and J ends lost 4 bases and 8 bases, in that order; junction bases with no gene match: 2. The CDR3 has 14 residues. In DNA form, the CDR3 reads TGTGCCAGCAGCTACGGACTAGCGGGAGATGAGCAGTTCTTC. It yields the protein CASSYGLAGDEQFF.

The table lists this clonotype with a few counts. The chain combines TRBV10-3 with TRBJ2-1; tentative D call: TRBD2 (5 bases). Germline V gene data show CDR1 as ENHRY and CDR2 as SYGVKD. CDR3 length equals 15 residues. Trimming removed 6 bases from V and 3 bases from J, with 15 bases in between. CDR3 nucleotide sequence: TGTGCCATCAGGCAGAGCGGAGATCTCTACAATGAGCAGTTCTTC. Its protein is CAIRQSGDLYNEQFF.

This clonotype showed up just a few times. The rearrangement uses TRBV28 and TRBJ2-7; 10 nucleotides align to TRBD1. This CDR3 comprises 15 residues. J lost 4 bases, V lost 6 bases, and 9 bases had no gene match. Germline V gene lookup returns CDR1 MDHEN and CDR2 SYDVKM. The CDR3 coding sequence is TGTGCCAGCAGGCGACGACAGGGGGCTTCGTACGAGCAGTACTTC. Protein: CASRRRQGASYEQYF.

The genes are TRBV24-1 and TRBJ2-1; D tentatively reads TRBD1 or TRBD2 (5 bases each). The CDR3 has 14 residues. Germline CDR1 and CDR2: KGHDR and SFDVKD. Trimming took 5 bases from V and 5 from J, leaving 12 bases between them. Written as DNA, the CDR3 is TGTGCCACCAGTGCCCCCAGGGACGACAATGAGCAGTTCTTC. It yields the protein CATSAPRDDNEQFF.